Included here is one T cell receptor beta chain sequence, with context. The sample originates from a study of cytomegalovirus exposure and HLA in healthy donors. Losses at the gene ends were 0 bases for V and 8 bases for J; bases not matched to a gene: 15. The CDR3 is 16 residues long. Looked up from germline, CDR1 is GTSNPN and CDR2 is SVGIG (reference sequence). The primer mix had 60 Vbeta and 13 Jbeta primers. Repertoires were generated with immunoSEQ multiplex PCR, while TCRdb's copy carries only in-frame clones and drops some. Found here are approximately 160,000 clones, about four fifths of them singletons; the top ten hold 7.4%. Samples came from healthy bone marrow donors.

The sequencing input was PBMCs. The J gene is TRBJ1-1, the V gene TRBV30; the match to TRBD1 covers 7 bases. The source of this sequence is a male donor in good health and CMV-seropositive. The CDR3 spells CAWSVTRPDRSWEAFF. CDR3 coding DNA: TGTGCCTGGAGTGTCACGCGTCCGGACAGGTCCTGGGAAGCTTTCTTT.